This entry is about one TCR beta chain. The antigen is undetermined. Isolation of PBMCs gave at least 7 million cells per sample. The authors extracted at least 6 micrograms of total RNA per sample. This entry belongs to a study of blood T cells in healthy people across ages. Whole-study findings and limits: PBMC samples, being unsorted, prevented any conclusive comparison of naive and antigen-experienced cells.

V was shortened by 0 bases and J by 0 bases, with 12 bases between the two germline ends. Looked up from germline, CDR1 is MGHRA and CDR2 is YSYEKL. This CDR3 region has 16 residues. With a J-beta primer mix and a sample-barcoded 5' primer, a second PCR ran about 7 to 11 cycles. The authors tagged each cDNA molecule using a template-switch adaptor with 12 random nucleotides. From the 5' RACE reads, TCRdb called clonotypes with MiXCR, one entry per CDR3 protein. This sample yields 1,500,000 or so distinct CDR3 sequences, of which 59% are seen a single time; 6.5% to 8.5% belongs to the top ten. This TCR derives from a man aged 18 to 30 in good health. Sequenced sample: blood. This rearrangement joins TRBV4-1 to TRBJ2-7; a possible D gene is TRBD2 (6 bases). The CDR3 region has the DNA TGCGCCAGCAGCCAAGAAGGAGGGAGACTCTCCTACGAGCAGTACTTC. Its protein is CASSQEGGRLSYEQYF.